The present TCR beta chain was sequenced within a study of T-cell memory formation after mild COVID-19. Across the study: TCR clusters largely stayed donor specific.

Via MiXCR, TCRdb re-called the 5' RACE reads, giving one row per CDR3 protein. The sample includes about 290,000 distinct CDR3 sequences, approximately 19% of them seen just once. This CDR3 is built from 16 residues. With V trimmed by 4 bases and J by 6 bases, 10 bases remained unmatched. Per the germline V gene, CDR1 is KGHSH and CDR2 is LQKENI. Whole-study findings and limits: Clones contracting day 15 to 85 were balanced CD4/CD8; later expanders leaned CD4+. Contracting CD4+ clones were located mainly in CM and EM, and CD8+ clones in EMRA. Pre-infection memory held some responding clones, suggesting pre-existing cross-reactive T cells responded.

Ten or more counts support this clonotype. The antigen is unknown. The V call is TRBV18, the J call TRBJ2-1; 9 positions agree with TRBD2. Sequenced material: PBMCs or a T cell subset sorted from them (not recorded which). This clonotype originated in a man younger than 30 who had mild COVID-19 (a few samples of this study predate the infection). Cell type and time point are not known. CDR3 DNA: TGTGCCAGCTCACTGCCTGGCGGGGGGGCTGTCAATGAGCAGTTCTTC. Amino acids: CASSLPGGGAVNEQFF.